This TCR beta chain was documented in a study of T cell responses to AZD1222 COVID-19 vaccine. Second-dose schedules of about 4 or about 12 weeks were combined. Whole-study findings and limits: No day 14 peak samples; only post-peak repertoires were characterized. Dominant at 160-218 and 743-854, vaccine-associated CD4 TCRs also spanned spike.

Only in-frame clones appear in the TCRdb table, and some are missing; sequencing was by immunoSEQ multiplex PCR. There are about 150,000 clones in the sample; 80% to 95% occur only once, and approximately 3.6% lies in the top ten. This clone appeared a single time. What it binds is not known. The CDR3 spans 13 residues. Germline CDR1 and CDR2: KGHDR and SFDVKD. The germline V and J ends were trimmed by 10 bases and 3 bases, with 13 bases remaining between them. This receptor was obtained from an adult who received the AZD1222 COVID-19 vaccine. The chain is built from TRBV24-1 and TRBJ2-3; D possibly uses TRBD1 or TRBD2 (5 bases each). The material sequenced was peripheral blood, taken 28 days after the second AZD1222 dose. For the CDR3, the DNA is TGTGCCACTGGGGACCATCAAACAGATACGCAGTATTTT. Protein sequence: CATGDHQTDTQYF.